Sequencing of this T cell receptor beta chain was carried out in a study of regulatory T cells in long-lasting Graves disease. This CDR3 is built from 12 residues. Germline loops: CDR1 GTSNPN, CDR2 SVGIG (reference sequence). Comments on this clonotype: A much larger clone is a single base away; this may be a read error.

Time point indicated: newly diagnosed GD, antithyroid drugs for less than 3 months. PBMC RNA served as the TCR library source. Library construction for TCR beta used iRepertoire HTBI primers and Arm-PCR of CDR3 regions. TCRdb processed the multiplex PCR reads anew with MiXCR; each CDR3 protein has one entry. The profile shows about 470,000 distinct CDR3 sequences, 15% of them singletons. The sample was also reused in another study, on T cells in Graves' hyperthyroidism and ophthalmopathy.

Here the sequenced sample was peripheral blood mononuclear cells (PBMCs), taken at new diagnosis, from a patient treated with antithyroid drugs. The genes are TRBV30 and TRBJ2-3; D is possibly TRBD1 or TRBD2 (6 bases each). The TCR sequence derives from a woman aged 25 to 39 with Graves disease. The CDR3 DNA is TGTGACTGGAGCGAGGGGGGAGATACGCAGTATTTT. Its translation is CDWSEGGDTQYF.